The present entry profiles one TCR beta chain with its context. What it binds is unknown. The CDR3 covers 15 residues. In germline, CDR1 is SGHTA, CDR2 FQGNSA. The V and J ends lost 3 bases and 5 bases, in that order; junction bases with no gene match: 2. Several immunoSEQ 96-well plates shared each subset's DNA, each plate a replicate. This table comes from immunoSEQ multiplex PCR, and its TCRdb copy is limited to in-frame clones, with some not included. The table records under 600,000 clones, 60% to 80% of them present only once. This specimen belongs to a study of shared clonotypes between healthy human individuals. Findings and caveats of the study: Sequencing depth was expected to influence donor clonotype sharing.

The sequencing input was PBMCs. The chain combines TRBV7-2 with TRBJ2-2; TRBD2 matches 11 bases. This sequence was found in a woman aged 40 to 50 in good health. Some clones in this sample may be carry-over from other donors' samples. This CDR3 is CASSFRTSGTGELFF. The DNA of the CDR3 is TGTGCCAGCAGCTTCCGGACTAGCGGGACCGGGGAGCTGTTTTTT.